This T cell receptor (beta chain) appears in the sequencing data of a study of graft-versus-host responses after intestinal transplantation. Study at large: Multivisceral, liver-intestinal, or isolated intestinal transplants were performed in recipients. General observations from the study: Early declines in HvG clones that occurred post-transplant were associated with peak circulating GvH clone levels.

Turning to this clone: Antigen: not known.

The V segment lost 1 base and the J segment 4 bases; nucleotides outside the gene matches: 10. This CDR3 region has 17 residues. Germline V gene sequence: CDR1 MNHEY, CDR2 SMNVEV (reference sequence). Clones were sequenced by immunoSEQ multiplex PCR, and TCRdb holds only the in-frame ones, with some missing. The sample comprises about 93,000 clones, approximately 95% of which are singletons, and less than 0.6% rests with the top ten. The sequencing used unstimulated CD8+ T cells sorted from spleen or lymph node cells, collected before intestinal transplant. This chain uses TRBV27 with TRBJ2-3; 8 bases map to TRBD2. The sequence was obtained from a human donor who received an intestinal transplant. The CDR3 nucleotides are TGTGCCAGCAGTTTATGGGGACTAGAGGGGCACCCAGATACGCAGTATTTT. Translated: CASSLWGLEGHPDTQYF.